This T cell receptor (beta chain) was captured in a study of CD8 T cells in ankylosing spondylitis. Study-level results: Fewer than ten highly homologous variants made up a TCR beta motif, and this motif appeared characteristic of ankylosing spondylitis blood.

Quantitative molecular-barcoded 5'-RACE generated the TCR beta libraries. MiXCR, applied by TCRdb to the 5' RACE reads, yields one record per CDR3 protein. This repertoire shows 100,000 to 150,000 distinct CDR3 sequences, 12% to 15% found once; its top ten account for 2.5% to 3.5%. As concerns this clonotype: Its antigen is currently unknown.

This CDR3 contains 13 residues. The V gene lost 0 bases and the J gene lost 8 bases, with 9 bases spanning the gap. Germline V CDR1 and CDR2: SGHKS, YYEKEE (reference sequence). The sequencing input was blood, either unsorted or a sorted T cell fraction (not recorded which). The chain carries TRBV5-5 and TRBJ2-1; D remains ambiguous. The receptor's source is a female donor with ankylosing spondylitis or in good health (not recorded which). DNA of the CDR3: TGTGCCAGCAGCTTGGTGGGTAGCTATGAGCAGTTCTTC. As protein: CASSLVGSYEQFF. Full variable domain (rest looked up from reference TRBV5-5 and TRBJ2-1): DAGVTQSPTHLIKTRGQQVTLRCSPISGHKSVSWYQQVLGQGPQFIFQYYEKEERGRGNFPDRFSARQFPNYSSELNVNALLLGDSALYLCASSLVGSYEQFFGPGTRLTVL.